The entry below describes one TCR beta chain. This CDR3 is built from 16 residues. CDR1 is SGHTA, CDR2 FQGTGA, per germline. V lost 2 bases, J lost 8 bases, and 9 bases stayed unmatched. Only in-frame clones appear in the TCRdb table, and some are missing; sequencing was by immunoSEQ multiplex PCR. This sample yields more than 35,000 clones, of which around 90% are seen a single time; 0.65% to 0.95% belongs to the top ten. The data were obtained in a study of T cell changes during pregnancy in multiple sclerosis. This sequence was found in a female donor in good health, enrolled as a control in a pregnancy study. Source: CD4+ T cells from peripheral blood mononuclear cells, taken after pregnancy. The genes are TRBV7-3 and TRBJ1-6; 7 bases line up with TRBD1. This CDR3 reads CASSLYGGQFHSPLHF. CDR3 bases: TGTGCCAGCAGCTTATACGGGGGACAGTTCCATTCACCCCTCCACTTT.